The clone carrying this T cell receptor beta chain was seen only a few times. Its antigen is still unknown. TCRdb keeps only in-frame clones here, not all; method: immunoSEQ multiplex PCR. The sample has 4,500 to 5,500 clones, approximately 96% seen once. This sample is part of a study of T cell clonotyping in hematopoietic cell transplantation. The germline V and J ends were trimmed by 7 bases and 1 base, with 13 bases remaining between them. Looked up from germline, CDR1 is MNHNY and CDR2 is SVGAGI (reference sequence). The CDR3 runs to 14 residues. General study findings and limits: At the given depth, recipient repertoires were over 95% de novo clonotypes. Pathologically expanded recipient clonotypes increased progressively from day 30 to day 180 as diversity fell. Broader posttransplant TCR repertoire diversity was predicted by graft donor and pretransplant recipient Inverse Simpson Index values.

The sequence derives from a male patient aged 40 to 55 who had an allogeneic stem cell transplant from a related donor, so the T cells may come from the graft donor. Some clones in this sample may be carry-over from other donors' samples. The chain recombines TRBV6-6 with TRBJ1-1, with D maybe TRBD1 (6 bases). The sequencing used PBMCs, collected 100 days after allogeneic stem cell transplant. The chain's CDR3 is CASNNGQKNTEAFF. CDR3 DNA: TGTGCCAGCAATAATGGACAGAAGAACACTGAAGCTTTCTTT.